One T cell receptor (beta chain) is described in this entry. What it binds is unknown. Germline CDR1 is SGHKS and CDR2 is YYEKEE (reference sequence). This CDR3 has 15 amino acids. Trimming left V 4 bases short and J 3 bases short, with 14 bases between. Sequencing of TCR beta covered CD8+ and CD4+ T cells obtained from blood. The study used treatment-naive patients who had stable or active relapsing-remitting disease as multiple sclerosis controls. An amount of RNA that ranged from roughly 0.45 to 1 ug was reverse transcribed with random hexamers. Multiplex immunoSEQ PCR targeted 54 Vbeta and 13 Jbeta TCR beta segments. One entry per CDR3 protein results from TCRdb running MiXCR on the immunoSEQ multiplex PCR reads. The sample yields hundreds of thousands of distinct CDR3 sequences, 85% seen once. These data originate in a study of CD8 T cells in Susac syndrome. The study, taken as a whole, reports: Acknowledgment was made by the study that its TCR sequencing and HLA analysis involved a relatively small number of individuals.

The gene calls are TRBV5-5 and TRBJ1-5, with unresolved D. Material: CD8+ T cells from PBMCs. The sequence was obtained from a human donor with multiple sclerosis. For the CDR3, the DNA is TGTGCCAGCAGCCAGACTCCGGCCTACAATCAGCCCCAGCATTTT. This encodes CASSQTPAYNQPQHF.